The next 3 T cell receptor beta chains were all read from a single sample in a study of shared clonotypes between healthy human individuals. Sequencing used immunoSEQ multiplex PCR; TCRdb keeps in-frame clones, though not all of them. This table holds some 1.5 million clones, over 95% found once. Sequenced material: naive CD4+ T cells sorted from blood. This sample's subset: CD45RA+ positively selected. The receptors derive from a man aged 30-40 years in good health.

The chain uses TRBV5-1 and TRBJ2-1; 11 nucleotides match TRBD1. Germline V CDR1 and CDR2: SGHRS, YFSETQ. CDR3 length: 18 amino acids. With 1 base clipped from V and 0 bases from J, the junction kept 6 bases outside the gene matches. DNA of the CDR3: TGCGCCAGCAGCTTGCCTCGGACAGGGGGCAGCTCCTACAATGAGCAGTTCTTC. It encodes CASSLPRTGGSSYNEQFF.

The CDR3 sequence is CASSDRTSGSTDTQYF. CDR3 in DNA: TGTGCCAGCAGCGACCGGACTAGCGGGAGCACAGATACGCAGTATTTT. This chain joins TRBV9 and TRBJ2-3; 11 bases align to TRBD2. The germline V gene encodes CDR1 SGDLS and CDR2 YYNGEE. The CDR3 is 16 amino acids. Trimming cost V 3 bases and J 0 bases; bases outside gene matches: 3.

This chain uses TRBV5-5 with TRBJ2-3; D is uncertain. The CDR3 has 14 residues. V was cut by 4 bases and J by 0 bases, with 9 bases left in between. Germline V CDR1 and CDR2: SGHKS, YYEKEE (reference sequence). CDR3 region: CASSTDPSTDTQYF. The CDR3 DNA reads TGTGCCAGCAGCACTGACCCGAGCACAGATACGCAGTATTTT.